Detailed here is one TCR beta chain. This sample is part of a study of blood T cell repertoires in COVID-19. At the level of the study: PBMCs, B-cell-depleted T cells, or T cells provided the cDNA or gDNA that made up the material.

Assay used: immunoSEQ multiplex PCR; TCRdb lists only in-frame clones, some missing. This sample has 97,000 or so clones, with over 65% found just once. Sequenced material: peripheral blood. This TCR came from a human donor in a cohort sampled during active COVID-19.

The CDR3 coding sequence is TGTGCCAGCAGTGTCAAGCGGGGGGGCACAGATACGCAGTATTTT. Protein product: CASSVKRGGTDTQYF. This chain joins TRBV2 and TRBJ2-3, with 9 bases aligning to TRBD2. The CDR3 sequence is 15 residues long. V lost 4 bases, J lost 1 base, and 3 bases stayed unmatched. From germline, CDR1 is SNHLY and CDR2 FYNNEI.